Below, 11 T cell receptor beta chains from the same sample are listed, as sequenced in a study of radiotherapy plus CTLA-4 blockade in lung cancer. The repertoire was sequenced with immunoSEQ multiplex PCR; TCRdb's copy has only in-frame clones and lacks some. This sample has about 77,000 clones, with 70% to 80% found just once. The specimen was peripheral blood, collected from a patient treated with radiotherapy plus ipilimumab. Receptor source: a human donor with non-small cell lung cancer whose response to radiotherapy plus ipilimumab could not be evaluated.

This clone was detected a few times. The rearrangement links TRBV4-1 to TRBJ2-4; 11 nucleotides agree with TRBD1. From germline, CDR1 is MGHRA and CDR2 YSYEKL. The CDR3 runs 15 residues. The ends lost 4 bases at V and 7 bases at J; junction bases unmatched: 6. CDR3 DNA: TGCGCCAGCAGCCCGAGGACAGGGGGCGAGAACATTCAGTACTTC. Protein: CASSPRTGGENIQYF.

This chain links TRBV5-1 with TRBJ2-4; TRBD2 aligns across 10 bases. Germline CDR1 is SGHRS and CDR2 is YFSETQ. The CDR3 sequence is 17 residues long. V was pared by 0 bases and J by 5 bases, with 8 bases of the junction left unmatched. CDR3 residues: CASSLVLSGGAENIQYF. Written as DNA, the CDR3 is TGCGCCAGCAGCTTGGTCTTGAGCGGGGGGGCGGAAAACATTCAGTACTTC.

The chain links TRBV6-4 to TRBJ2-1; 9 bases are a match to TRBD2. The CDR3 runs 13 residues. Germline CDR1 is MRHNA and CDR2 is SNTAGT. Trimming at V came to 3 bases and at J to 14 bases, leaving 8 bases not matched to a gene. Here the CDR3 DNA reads TGTGCCAGCAGTGAGCGGGGGGGGATCAAAAAGTTCTTC. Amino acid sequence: CASSERGGIKKFF.

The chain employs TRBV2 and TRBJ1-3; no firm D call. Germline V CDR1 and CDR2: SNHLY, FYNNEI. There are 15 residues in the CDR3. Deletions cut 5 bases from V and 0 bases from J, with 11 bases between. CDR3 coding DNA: TGTGCCAGCAGTCCAAGATACTTCTCTGGAAACACCATATATTTT. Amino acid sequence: CASSPRYFSGNTIYF.

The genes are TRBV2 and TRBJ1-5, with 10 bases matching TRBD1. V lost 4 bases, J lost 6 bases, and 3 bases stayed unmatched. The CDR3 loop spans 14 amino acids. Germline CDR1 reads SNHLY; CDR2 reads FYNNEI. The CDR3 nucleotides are TGTGCCAGCAGTGCGGACAGGGGGGTTCAGCCCCAGCATTTT. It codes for CASSADRGVQPQHF.

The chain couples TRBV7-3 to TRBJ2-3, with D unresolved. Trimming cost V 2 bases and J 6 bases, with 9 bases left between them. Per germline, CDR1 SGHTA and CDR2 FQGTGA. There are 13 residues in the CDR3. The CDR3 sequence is CASSLFPSDTQYF. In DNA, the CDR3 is TGTGCCAGCAGCTTATTTCCGTCGGATACGCAGTATTTT.

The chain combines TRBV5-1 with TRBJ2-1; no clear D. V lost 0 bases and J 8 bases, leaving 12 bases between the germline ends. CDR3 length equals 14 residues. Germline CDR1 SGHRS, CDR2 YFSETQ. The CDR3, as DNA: TGCGCCAGCAGCTTGGTGGCCCTCGTGGATGAGCAGTTCTTC. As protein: CASSLVALVDEQFF.

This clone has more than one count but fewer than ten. DNA for the CDR3: TGCGCCAGCAGCCAATCCCAGGGGTGGGAAAAACTGTTTTTT. Its protein is CASSQSQGWEKLFF. The chain joins TRBV4-1 to TRBJ1-4; TRBD1 might be the D (6 bases). Germline V lookup: CDR1 MGHRA, CDR2 YSYEKL. V lost 2 bases to trimming and J lost 8 bases, with 12 bases between them. The CDR3 consists of 14 residues.

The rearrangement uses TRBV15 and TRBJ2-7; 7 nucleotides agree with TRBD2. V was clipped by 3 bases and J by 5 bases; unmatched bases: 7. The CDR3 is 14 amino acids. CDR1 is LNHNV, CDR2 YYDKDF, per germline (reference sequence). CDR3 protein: CATSSGEGPDEQYF. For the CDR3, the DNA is TGTGCCACCAGCAGCGGGGAGGGCCCGGACGAGCAGTACTTC. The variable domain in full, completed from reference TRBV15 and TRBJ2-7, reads DAMVIQNPRYQVTQFGKPVTLSCSQTLNHNVMYWYQQKSSQAPKLLFHYYDKDFNNEADTPDNFQSRRPNTSFCFLDIRSPGLGDTAMYLCATSSGEGPDEQYFGPGTRLTVT.

CDR3 amino acids: CASSLGLAGSVGNIQYF. In DNA form, the CDR3 reads TGCGCCAGCAGCTTAGGACTAGCGGGAAGTGTGGGTAACATTCAGTACTTC. This chain joins TRBV5-1 and TRBJ2-4, with 12 bases lining up with TRBD2. Germline V gene lookup returns CDR1 SGHRS and CDR2 YFSETQ. Germline trimming cut 2 bases from V and 7 bases from J; bases unmatched to any gene: 10. The CDR3 is made up of 17 amino acids. Full variable domain (remainder filled in from reference TRBV5-1 and TRBJ2-4): KAGVTQTPRYLIKTRGQQVTLSCSPISGHRSVSWYQQTPGQGLQFLFEYFSETQRNKGNFPGRFSGRQFSNSRSEMNVSTLELGDSALYLCASSLGLAGSVGNIQYFGAGTRLSVL.

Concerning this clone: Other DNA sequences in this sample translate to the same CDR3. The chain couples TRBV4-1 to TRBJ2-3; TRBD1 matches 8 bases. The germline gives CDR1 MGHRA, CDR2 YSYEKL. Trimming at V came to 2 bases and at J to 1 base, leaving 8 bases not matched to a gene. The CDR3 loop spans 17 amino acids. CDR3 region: CASSQPPGGAGTDTQYF. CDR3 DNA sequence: TGCGCCAGCAGCCAACCACCAGGGGGCGCCGGCACAGATACGCAGTATTTT.